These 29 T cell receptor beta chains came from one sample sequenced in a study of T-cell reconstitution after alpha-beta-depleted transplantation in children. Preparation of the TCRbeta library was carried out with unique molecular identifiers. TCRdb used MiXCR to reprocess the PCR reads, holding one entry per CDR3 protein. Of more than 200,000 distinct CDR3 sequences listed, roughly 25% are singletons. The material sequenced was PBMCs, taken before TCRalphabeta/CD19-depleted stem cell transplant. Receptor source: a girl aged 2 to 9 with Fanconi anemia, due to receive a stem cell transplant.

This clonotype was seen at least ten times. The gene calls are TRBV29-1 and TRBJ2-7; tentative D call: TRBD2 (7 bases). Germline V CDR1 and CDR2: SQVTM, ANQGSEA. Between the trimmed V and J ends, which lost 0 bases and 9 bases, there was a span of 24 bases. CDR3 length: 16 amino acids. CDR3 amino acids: CSVEDSRAGAGTGQYF. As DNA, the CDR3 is TGCAGCGTTGAAGATAGCCGTGCGGGGGCTGGAACTGGGCAGTACTTC.

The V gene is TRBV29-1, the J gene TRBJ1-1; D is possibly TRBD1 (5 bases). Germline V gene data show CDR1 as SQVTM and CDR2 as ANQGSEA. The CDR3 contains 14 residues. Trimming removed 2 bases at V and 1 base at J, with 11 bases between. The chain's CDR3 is CSVELAGPNTEAFF. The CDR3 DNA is TGCAGCGTTGAATTGGCAGGGCCGAACACTGAAGCTTTCTTT.

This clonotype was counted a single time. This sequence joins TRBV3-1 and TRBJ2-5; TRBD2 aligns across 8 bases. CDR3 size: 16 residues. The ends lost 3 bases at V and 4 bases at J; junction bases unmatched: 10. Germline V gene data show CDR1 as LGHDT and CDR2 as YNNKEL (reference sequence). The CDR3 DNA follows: TGTGCCAGCAGCCAGTCTCCCGGGGGGGCTGGAGAGACCCAGTACTTC. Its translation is CASSQSPGGAGETQYF.

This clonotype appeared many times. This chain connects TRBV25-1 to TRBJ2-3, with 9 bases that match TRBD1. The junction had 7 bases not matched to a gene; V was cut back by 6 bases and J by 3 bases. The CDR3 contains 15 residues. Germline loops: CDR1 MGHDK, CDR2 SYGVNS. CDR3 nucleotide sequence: TGTGCCAGCAGCCCAGGACAGGGGCGGACAGATACGCAGTATTTT. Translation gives CASSPGQGRTDTQYF.

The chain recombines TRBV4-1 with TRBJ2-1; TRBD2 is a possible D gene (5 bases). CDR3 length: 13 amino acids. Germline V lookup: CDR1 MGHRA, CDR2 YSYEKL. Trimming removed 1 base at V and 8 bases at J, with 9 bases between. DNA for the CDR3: TGCGCCAGCAGCCAAGTAACTAGTCATGAGCAGTTCTTC. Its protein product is CASSQVTSHEQFF.

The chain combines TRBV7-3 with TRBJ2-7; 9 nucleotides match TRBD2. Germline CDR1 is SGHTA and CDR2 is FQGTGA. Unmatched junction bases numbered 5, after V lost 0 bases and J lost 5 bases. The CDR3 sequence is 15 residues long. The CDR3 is CASSLTGGGVDEQYF. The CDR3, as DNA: TGTGCCAGCAGCTTAACGGGCGGGGGGGTAGACGAGCAGTACTTC.

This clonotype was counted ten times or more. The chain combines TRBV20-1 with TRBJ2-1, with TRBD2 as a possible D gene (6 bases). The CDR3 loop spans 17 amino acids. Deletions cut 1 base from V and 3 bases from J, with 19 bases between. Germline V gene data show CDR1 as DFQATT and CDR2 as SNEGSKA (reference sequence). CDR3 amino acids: CSARGGSGAPDYNEQFF. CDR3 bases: TGCAGTGCTAGAGGGGGTAGCGGCGCTCCGGACTACAATGAGCAGTTCTTC.

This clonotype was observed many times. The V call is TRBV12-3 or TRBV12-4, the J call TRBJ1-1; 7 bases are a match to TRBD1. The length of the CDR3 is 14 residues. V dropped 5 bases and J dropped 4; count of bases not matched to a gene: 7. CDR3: CASSARQGRTEAFF. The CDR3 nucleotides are TGTGCCAGCAGTGCCAGACAGGGACGCACTGAAGCTTTCTTT.

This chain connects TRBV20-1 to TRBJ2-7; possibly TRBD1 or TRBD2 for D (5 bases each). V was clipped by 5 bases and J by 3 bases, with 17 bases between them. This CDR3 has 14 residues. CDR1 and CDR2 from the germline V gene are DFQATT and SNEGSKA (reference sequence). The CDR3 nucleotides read TGCAGTGCTGATCTCGGGACCGAACACTACGAGCAGTACTTC. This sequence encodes CSADLGTEHYEQYF.

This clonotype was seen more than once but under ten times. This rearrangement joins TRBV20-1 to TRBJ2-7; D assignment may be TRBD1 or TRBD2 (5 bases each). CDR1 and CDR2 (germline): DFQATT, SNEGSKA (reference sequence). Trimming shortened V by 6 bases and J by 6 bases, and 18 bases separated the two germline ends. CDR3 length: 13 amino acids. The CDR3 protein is CSARDLGSVEQYF. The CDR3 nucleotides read TGCAGTGCCCGGGACCTAGGGTCGGTCGAGCAGTACTTC.

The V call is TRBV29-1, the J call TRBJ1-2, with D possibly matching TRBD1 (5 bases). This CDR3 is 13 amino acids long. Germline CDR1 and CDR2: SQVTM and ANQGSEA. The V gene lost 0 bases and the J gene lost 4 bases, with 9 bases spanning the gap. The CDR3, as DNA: TGCAGCGTTGAAGATGAGGGGTTCTATGGCTACACCTTC. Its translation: CSVEDEGFYGYTF.

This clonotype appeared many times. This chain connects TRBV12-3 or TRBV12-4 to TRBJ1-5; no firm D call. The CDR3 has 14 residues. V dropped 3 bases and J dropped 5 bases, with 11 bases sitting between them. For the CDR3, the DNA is TGTGCCAGCAGTTTGGTATCGGGTTATCAGCCCCAGCATTTT. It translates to CASSLVSGYQPQHF.

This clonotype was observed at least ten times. For the CDR3, the DNA is TGTGCCAGCAGCAGGGGACAGGAGTCTTATGGCTACACCTTC. Translating gives CASSRGQESYGYTF. V usage is TRBV12-3 or TRBV12-4 and J usage is TRBJ1-2, with TRBD1 identical over 8 bases. This CDR3 is built from 14 residues. The J segment lost 5 bases and the V segment lost 6 bases, leaving 8 bases of the junction unmatched.

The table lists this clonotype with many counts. The CDR3 DNA reads TGCGCCAGCAGCTTCGGACTAGCGGGAGGAGGTGAAGATACGCAGTATTTT. Its translation is CASSFGLAGGGEDTQYF. The rearrangement links TRBV5-1 to TRBJ2-3, with TRBD2 matching over 14 bases. The CDR3 sequence is 17 residues long. Trimming at V came to 2 bases and at J to 5 bases, leaving 7 bases not matched to a gene. Looked up from germline, CDR1 is SGHRS and CDR2 is YFSETQ.

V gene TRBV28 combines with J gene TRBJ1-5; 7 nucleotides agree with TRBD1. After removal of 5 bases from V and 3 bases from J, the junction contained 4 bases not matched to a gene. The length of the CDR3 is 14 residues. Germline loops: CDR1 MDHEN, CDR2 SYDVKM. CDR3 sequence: CASSGGTANQPQHF. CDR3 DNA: TGTGCCAGCAGTGGCGGGACAGCCAATCAGCCCCAGCATTTT.

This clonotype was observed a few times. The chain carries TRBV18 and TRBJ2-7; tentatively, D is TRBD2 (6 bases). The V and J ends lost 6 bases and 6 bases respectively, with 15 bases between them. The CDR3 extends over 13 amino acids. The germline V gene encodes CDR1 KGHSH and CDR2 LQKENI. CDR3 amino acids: CASSPNRDSEQYF. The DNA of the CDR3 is TGTGCCAGCTCGCCAAACCGGGACTCCGAGCAGTACTTC.

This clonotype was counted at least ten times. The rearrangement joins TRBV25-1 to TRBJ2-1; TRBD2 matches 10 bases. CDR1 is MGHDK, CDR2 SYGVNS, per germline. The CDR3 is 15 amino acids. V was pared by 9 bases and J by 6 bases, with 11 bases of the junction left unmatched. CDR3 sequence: CARTTSGPSVNEQFF. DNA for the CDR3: TGTGCCAGGACGACTAGCGGGCCCTCAGTCAATGAGCAGTTCTTC.

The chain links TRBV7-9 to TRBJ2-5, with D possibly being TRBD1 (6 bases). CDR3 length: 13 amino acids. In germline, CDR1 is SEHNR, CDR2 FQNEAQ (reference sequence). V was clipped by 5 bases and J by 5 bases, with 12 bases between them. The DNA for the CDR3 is TGTGCCAGCAGCGACAGGTTTGGGGAGACCCAGTACTTC. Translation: CASSDRFGETQYF.

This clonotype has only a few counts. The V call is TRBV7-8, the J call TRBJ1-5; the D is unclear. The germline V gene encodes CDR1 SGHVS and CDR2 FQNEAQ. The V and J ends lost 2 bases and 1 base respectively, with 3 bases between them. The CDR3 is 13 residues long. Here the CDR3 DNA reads TGTGCCAGCAGCTTAAGCAGCAATCAGCCCCAGCATTTT. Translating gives CASSLSSNQPQHF.

CDR3 DNA sequence: TGTGCCAGCAGTTATTTTTCAGGGAGCGTTGACGAGCAGTACTTC. Translation gives CASSYFSGSVDEQYF. The J gene is TRBJ2-7, the V gene TRBV6-5, with D perhaps TRBD1 or TRBD2 (5 bases each). Germline V lookup: CDR1 MNHEY, CDR2 SVGAGI. V lost 3 bases and J lost 5, with 17 bases in between. The CDR3 has 15 amino acids.

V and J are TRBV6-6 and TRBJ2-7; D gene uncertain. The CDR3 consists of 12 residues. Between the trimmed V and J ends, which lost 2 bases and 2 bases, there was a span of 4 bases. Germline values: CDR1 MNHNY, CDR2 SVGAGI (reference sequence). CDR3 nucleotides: TGTGCCAGCAGTTACGCCCCCTACGAGCAGTACTTC. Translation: CASSYAPYEQYF.

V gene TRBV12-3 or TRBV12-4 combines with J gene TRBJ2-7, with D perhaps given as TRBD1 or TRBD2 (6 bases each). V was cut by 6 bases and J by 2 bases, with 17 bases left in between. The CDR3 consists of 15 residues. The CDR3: CASSPWRDTAYEQYF. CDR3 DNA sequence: TGTGCCAGCAGCCCCTGGAGGGACACAGCCTACGAGCAGTACTTC.

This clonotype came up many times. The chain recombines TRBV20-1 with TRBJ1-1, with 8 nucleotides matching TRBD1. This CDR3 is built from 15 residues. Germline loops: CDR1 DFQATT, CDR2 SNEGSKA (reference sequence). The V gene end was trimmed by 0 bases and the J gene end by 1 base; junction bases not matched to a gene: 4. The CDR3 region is CSARDHDRGNTEAFF. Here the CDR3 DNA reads TGCAGTGCTAGAGATCACGACAGGGGGAACACTGAAGCTTTCTTT.

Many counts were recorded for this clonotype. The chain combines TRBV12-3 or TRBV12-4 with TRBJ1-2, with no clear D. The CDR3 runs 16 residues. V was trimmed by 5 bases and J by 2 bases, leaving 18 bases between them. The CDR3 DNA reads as TGTGCCAGCAGTCTTCCGGGTGGAGGCATCAACTATGGCTACACCTTC. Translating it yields CASSLPGGGINYGYTF.

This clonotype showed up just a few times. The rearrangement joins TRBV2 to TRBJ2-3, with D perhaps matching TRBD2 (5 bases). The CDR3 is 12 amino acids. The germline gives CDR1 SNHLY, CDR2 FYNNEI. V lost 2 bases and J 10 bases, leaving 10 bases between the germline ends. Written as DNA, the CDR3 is TGTGCCAGCAGTGAACTCGGACTCGCGCAGTATTTT. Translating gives CASSELGLAQYF. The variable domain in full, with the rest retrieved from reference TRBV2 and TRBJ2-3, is EPEVTQTPSHQVTQMGQEVILRCVPISNHLYFYWYRQILGQKVEFLVSFYNNEISEKSEIFDDQFSVERPDGSNFTLKIRSTKLEDSAMYFCASSELGLAQYFGPGTRLTVL.

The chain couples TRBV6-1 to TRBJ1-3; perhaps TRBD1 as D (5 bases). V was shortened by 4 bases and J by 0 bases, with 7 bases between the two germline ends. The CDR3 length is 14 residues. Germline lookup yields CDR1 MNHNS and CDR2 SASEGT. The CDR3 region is CASSGQISGNTIYF. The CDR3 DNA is TGTGCCAGCAGTGGACAGATCTCTGGAAACACCATATATTTT.

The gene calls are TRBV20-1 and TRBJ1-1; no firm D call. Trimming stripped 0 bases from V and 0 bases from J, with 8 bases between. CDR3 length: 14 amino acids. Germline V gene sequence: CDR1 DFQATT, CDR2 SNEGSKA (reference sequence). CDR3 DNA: TGCAGTGCTAGAGATGGCCTGATGAACACTGAAGCTTTCTTT. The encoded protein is CSARDGLMNTEAFF.

In DNA form, the CDR3 reads TGCAGTGCTAGCCGGGGGGCGGAGGGCGGGGAGCTGTTTTTT. Its protein is CSASRGAEGGELFF. This rearrangement joins TRBV20-1 to TRBJ2-2, with D tentatively TRBD2 (7 bases). V lost 3 bases and J 7 bases, leaving 15 bases between the germline ends. The CDR3 totals 14 residues. Germline CDR1 is DFQATT and CDR2 is SNEGSKA (reference sequence).

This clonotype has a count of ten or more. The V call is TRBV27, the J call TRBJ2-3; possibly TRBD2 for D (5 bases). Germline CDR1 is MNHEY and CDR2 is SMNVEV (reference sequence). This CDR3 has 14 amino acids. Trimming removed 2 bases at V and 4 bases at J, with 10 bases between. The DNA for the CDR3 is TGTGCCAGCAGTTTACGGGGTAGCTCAGATACGCAGTATTTT. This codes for CASSLRGSSDTQYF.